The source of this TCR beta chain is a study of identical twins. TCRdb reprocessed the 5' RACE reads with MiXCR, giving one entry per CDR3 protein. The sample has about 530,000 distinct CDR3 sequences, approximately 16% seen once. The CDR3 sequence is 15 residues long. Trimming removed 6 bases from V and 7 bases from J; junction bases left unmatched: 11. Germline loops: CDR1 DFQATT, CDR2 SNEGSKA (reference sequence). About this clonotype itself: The target antigen is unknown.

Overall study results and limits: Twin pairs' shared out-of-frame alpha sequences were enriched in low generation probability.

This same sample was also part of a study on yellow fever vaccine responses in identical twins. According to that study: Vaccine-induced T cell responses in twins were reportedly observed to appear partly convergent, partly personalized.

The sequenced sample was CD4+ T cells sorted from blood. This receptor was taken from a woman under 30 in good health. The rearrangement links TRBV20-1 to TRBJ2-1, with 11 bases that match TRBD1. The CDR3 reads CSARTGGASPNEQFF. For the CDR3, the DNA is TGCAGTGCCAGGACAGGGGGCGCGTCCCCTAATGAGCAGTTCTTC.